This T cell receptor (beta chain) was recorded in a study of OX40 agonist ivuxolimab in advanced cancers. On the study more broadly: Having had anti-PD-1, anti-PD-L1 or anti-CTLA-4 therapy before was allowed, and approximately 40% had some.

Using immunoSEQ multiplex PCR, the repertoire was profiled, and TCRdb retains in-frame clones only, with some absent. This sample has tens of thousands of clones, with more than 75% found just once. On this clone: Different DNA sequences within this sample yield the same CDR3.

Germline CDR1 is MGHRA and CDR2 is YSYEKL. V dropped 2 bases and J dropped 4 bases, with 8 bases sitting between them. This CDR3 is built from 13 residues. The source of this sequence is an adult with an advanced solid tumor such as melanoma, head and neck, liver or kidney cancer. The chain couples TRBV4-1 to TRBJ1-1; no clear D. This specimen consisted of CD4+ or CD8+ T cells sorted from blood, obtained in a trial of the OX40 agonist ivuxolimab. CDR3 residues: CASSQQGSTEAFF. As DNA, the CDR3 is TGCGCCAGCAGCCAACAAGGGAGCACTGAAGCTTTCTTT.